The clone carrying this TCR beta chain has just a few counts. The antigen is undetermined. An end of the junction differs from the germline gene, which may be a read error. Each sample yielded at least 6.5 million isolated PBMCs. Alongside a J-beta primer mix, a sample-barcoded 5' primer served in a second PCR lasting about 7 to 11 cycles. TCRdb re-called the 5' RACE reads with MiXCR, one entry per CDR3 protein. Of 800,000 to 1,300,000 distinct CDR3 sequences listed, 20% to 25% were seen once; the top ten hold 0.75%. The data originate from a study of blood T cells in healthy people across ages. Study conclusions and caveats: Strong correlation linked observed beta diversity and percent naive T cells. Estimates based on one million T cells were treated as lower bounds.

The germline V gene has CDR1 LGHDT and CDR2 YNNKEL (reference sequence). There are 14 residues in the CDR3. Separately, the same data were catalogued under a study of T cells of mothers and their children. As that study records: Whether pairs are related or unrelated, thymic selection shapes their TCR recombination output in much the same way.

The chain combines TRBV3-1 with TRBJ2-1, with 9 bases lining up with TRBD2. The sequence came from a girl aged 2 to 10 in good health. The sample comprised blood. CDR3 region: CASSHLETSGERFF. The CDR3 DNA reads TGTGCCAGCAGCCACTTGGAGACTAGCGGAGAGCGGTTCTTC.